The 17 T cell receptor beta chains reported below all come from one sample, sequenced in a study of regulatory T cells in long-lasting Graves disease (TCRdb year 2021). To prepare the library, multiplex PCR was applied. Sequencing relied on an Illumina HiSeq 4000. To build TCR beta libraries, CDR3 regions were amplified by Arm-PCR using iRepertoire HTBI primers. TCRdb reprocessed the public reads (quality trimming at Q25 with fastp, clone calling with MiXCR) and kept in-frame beta chains. Every entry covers one CDR3 protein and lists the most common genes and DNA from its rows. The sample yields about 520,000 distinct CDR3 sequences; about 11% were counted once. The biggest ten clones account for around 10% of the sample. According to the study, the label for this sample's time point signals: newly diagnosed GD, antithyroid drugs for less than 3 months. For both TCR sequencing and RNA sequencing, RNA was extracted from PBMCs in TRIzol.

These data were also filed under a second study, of T cells in Graves' hyperthyroidism and ophthalmopathy.

The sequencing used peripheral blood mononuclear cells (PBMCs), collected at new diagnosis, from a patient treated with antithyroid drugs. Receptors were obtained from a woman in her 30s with Graves disease. Donor details come from another sample of the same person, matched by shared clones.

This clonotype was recorded many times. The V call is TRBV2, the J call TRBJ2-7; D might be TRBD2 (6 bases). CDR3 length equals 15 residues. The germline V gene encodes CDR1 SNHLY and CDR2 FYNNEI. Trimming stripped 0 bases from V and 2 bases from J, with 11 bases between. The CDR3 nucleotides are TGTGCCAGCAGTGAAGCGGGAGGTTTAGCCTACGAGCAGTACTTC. It codes for CASSEAGGLAYEQYF.

This clonotype was seen more than once but under ten times. Mismatch with germline at one junction end may stem from a read error. The chain employs TRBV5-6 and TRBJ2-7; D is unclear. The CDR3 spans 12 residues. Per the germline V gene, CDR1 is SGHDT and CDR2 is YYEEEE. The CDR3 bases are TGCGCCAGCAGTGACGGAGCCCAACGGCACTACTTC. It translates to CASSDGAQRHYF.

This clonotype came up many times. CDR3: CASKTGARGSIYNEQFF. In DNA form, the CDR3 reads TGTGCCAGTAAGACAGGGGCCCGAGGATCTATCTACAATGAGCAGTTCTTC. V and J are TRBV19 and TRBJ2-1, with 8 bases matching TRBD1. CDR1 and CDR2 (germline): LNHDA, SQIVND (reference sequence). Trimming removed 7 bases from V and 3 bases from J; junction bases left unmatched: 14. This CDR3 is built from 17 residues.

This clonotype was detected ten times or more. The CDR3 coding sequence is TGTGCCAGCAGTTTAACACTAGCGGGGTACACAGATACGCAGTATTTT. Translated, it gives CASSLTLAGYTDTQYF. The chain recombines TRBV28 with TRBJ2-3; 10 bases map to TRBD2. The J segment lost 2 bases and the V segment lost 2 bases, leaving 4 bases of the junction unmatched. The germline CDR1 and CDR2 sequences are MDHEN and SYDVKM. This CDR3 region has 16 residues.

This clonotype appeared many times. The genes are TRBV7-9 and TRBJ2-3; 8 nucleotides match TRBD2. This CDR3 has 17 residues. Germline lookup yields CDR1 SEHNR and CDR2 FQNEAQ (reference sequence). Losses at the gene ends were 2 bases for V and 2 bases for J; bases not matched to a gene: 9. CDR3 region: CASSLSWREEFTDTQYF. For the CDR3, the DNA is TGTGCCAGCAGCTTAAGTTGGCGGGAGGAATTCACAGATACGCAGTATTTT.

In regard to this clonotype: A clone one base away is much larger, so this may be a read error. The chain couples TRBV28 to TRBJ2-2, with 9 bases fitting TRBD2. Germline assignment: CDR1 MDHEN and CDR2 SYDVKM. The CDR3 runs 15 residues. V trimming: 5 bases; J trimming: 7 bases; junction bases outside the gene matches: 8. The DNA of the CDR3 is TGTGCCAGCAGTCCTGCTAGCGGGGTCGACGGGGAGCTGTTTTTT. Translated: CASSPASGVDGELFF.

There are many counts of this clonotype. The V gene is TRBV2, the J gene TRBJ1-1; D ambiguous. There are 14 residues in the CDR3. Germline values: CDR1 SNHLY, CDR2 FYNNEI. Trimming shortened V by 6 bases and J by 8 bases, and 19 bases separated the two germline ends. The CDR3 region is CASRRRRENFEAFF. The CDR3 region has the DNA TGTGCCAGCAGACGCCGACGGGAGAATTTCGAAGCTTTCTTT.

The chain combines TRBV7-3 with TRBJ2-2; TRBD2 is a possible D gene (6 bases). CDR1 is SGHTA, CDR2 FQGTGA, per germline. This CDR3 contains 16 residues. V lost 2 bases and J 2 bases, leaving 12 bases between the germline ends. In DNA, the CDR3 is TGTGCCAGCAGCTTAGGGCTAGCGATTAACACCGGGGAGCTGTTTTTT. It yields the protein CASSLGLAINTGELFF.

Ten or more counts support this clonotype. The J gene is TRBJ1-2, the V gene TRBV30; 8 bases map to TRBD1. The CDR3 totals 14 residues. J was trimmed by 8 bases and V by 3 bases; bases with no gene match: 11. Germline V lookup: CDR1 GTSNPN, CDR2 SVGIG (reference sequence). The CDR3, as DNA: TGTGCCTGGAGAGACGCAGGGGGCCGTGACGGCTACACCTTC. It specifies CAWRDAGGRDGYTF.

This clonotype was detected ten times or more. The chain couples TRBV19 to TRBJ1-2; D remains ambiguous. V was cut by 8 bases and J by 1 base, with 14 bases left in between. CDR1 LNHDA and CDR2 SQIVND come from the germline V gene (reference sequence). The CDR3 spans 14 residues. The CDR3 sequence is CASRETRSNYGYTF. The CDR3 DNA reads TGTGCCAGTCGCGAAACCCGGAGTAACTATGGCTACACCTTC.

As for this clonotype: A read error is possible here, since a much larger clone lies one base away. The chain employs TRBV7-2 and TRBJ1-1; the D is unclear. The CDR3 consists of 15 residues. Germline loops: CDR1 SGHTA, CDR2 FQGNSA. In DNA, the CDR3 is TGTGCCAGCAGCTTACACCCGACATACCGGATGTTAGCTTGCTTT. It is translated as CASSLHPTYRMLACF.

This clonotype was seen a few times. V and J are TRBV20-1 and TRBJ2-7, with TRBD2 matching 9 bases. The CDR3 is 15 amino acids. With V trimmed by 0 bases and J by 5 bases, 8 bases remained unmatched. Germline lookup yields CDR1 DFQATT and CDR2 SNEGSKA (reference sequence). The CDR3 nucleotides are TGCAGTGCTAGAGAGAATAGCGGGAGTAATCACGAGCAGTACTTC. Translation gives CSARENSGSNHEQYF.

This sequence joins TRBV7-9 and TRBJ2-3; D may be TRBD2 (6 bases). V gave up 1 base and J gave up 10 bases, with 12 bases separating them. In germline, CDR1 is SEHNR, CDR2 FQNEAQ (reference sequence). The CDR3 covers 13 residues. CDR3 loop: CASSLVGLPAQYF. The CDR3 coding sequence is TGTGCCAGCAGCTTAGTGGGACTTCCGGCGCAGTATTTT.

Many counts were recorded for this clonotype. The V gene is TRBV11-2, the J gene TRBJ2-5; no reliable D call. V lost 5 bases to trimming and J lost 2 bases, with 12 bases between them. The CDR3 is 14 amino acids. From germline, CDR1 is SGHAT and CDR2 FQNNGV. CDR3 in DNA: TGTGCCAGCAGCCCTCCCGGCCTGCAAGAGACCCAGTACTTC. Translation: CASSPPGLQETQYF.

Regarding this clonotype: A read error may be the cause here, since a much bigger clone is one base away. The CDR3 sequence is CASSEWYNKQFF. The CDR3 DNA is TGTGCCAGCAGTGAATGGTACAATAAGCAGTTCTTC. The chain has TRBV25-1 and TRBJ2-1; no definite D call. The CDR3 is 12 residues long. Germline V gene sequence: CDR1 MGHDK, CDR2 SYGVNS.

The chain recombines TRBV5-6 with TRBJ1-1, with TRBD1 matching 8 bases. The CDR3 runs to 13 residues. V was pared by 1 base and J by 6 bases, with 2 bases of the junction left unmatched. Germline CDR1 is SGHDT and CDR2 is YYEEEE. The CDR3: CASSLTGGAEAFF. The CDR3 DNA reads as TGTGCCAGCAGCTTGACAGGGGGGGCTGAAGCTTTCTTT.

This clonotype was seen repeatedly, ten times or more. The chain links TRBV11-2 to TRBJ2-3; 8 positions match TRBD2. The CDR3 consists of 17 residues. Germline V CDR1 and CDR2: SGHAT, FQNNGV. V trimming: 5 bases; J trimming: 4 bases; junction bases outside the gene matches: 14. CDR3 loop: CASSPPPGLAFPDTQYF. DNA of the CDR3: TGTGCCAGCAGCCCCCCCCCCGGACTAGCTTTTCCAGATACGCAGTATTTT. Drawing the rest from reference TRBV11-2 and TRBJ2-3, the complete variable domain is EAGVAQSPRYKIIEKRQSVAFWCNPISGHATLYWYQQILGQGPKLLIQFQNNGVVDDSQLPKDRFSAERLKGVDSTLKIQPAKLEDSAVYLCASSPPPGLAFPDTQYFGPGTRLTVL.